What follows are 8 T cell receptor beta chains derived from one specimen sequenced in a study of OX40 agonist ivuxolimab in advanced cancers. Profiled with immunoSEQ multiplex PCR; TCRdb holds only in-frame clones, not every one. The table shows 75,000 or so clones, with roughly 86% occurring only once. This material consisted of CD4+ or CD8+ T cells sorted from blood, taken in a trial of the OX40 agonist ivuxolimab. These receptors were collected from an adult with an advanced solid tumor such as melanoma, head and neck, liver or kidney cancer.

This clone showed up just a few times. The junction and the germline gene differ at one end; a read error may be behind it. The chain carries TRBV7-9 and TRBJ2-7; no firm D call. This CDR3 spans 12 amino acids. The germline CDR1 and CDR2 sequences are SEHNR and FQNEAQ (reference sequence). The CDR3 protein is CASSTNLVAWVF. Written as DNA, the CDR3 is TGTGCCAGCAGCACAAACCTGGTCGCGTGGGTCTTC.

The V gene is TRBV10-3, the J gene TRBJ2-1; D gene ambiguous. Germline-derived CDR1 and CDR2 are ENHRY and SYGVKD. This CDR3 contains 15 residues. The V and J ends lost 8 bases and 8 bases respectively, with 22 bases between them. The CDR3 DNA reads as TGTGCCATCTCCCTTGGGGTAAACTCCGGCCATGAGCAGTTCTTC. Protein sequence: CAISLGVNSGHEQFF.

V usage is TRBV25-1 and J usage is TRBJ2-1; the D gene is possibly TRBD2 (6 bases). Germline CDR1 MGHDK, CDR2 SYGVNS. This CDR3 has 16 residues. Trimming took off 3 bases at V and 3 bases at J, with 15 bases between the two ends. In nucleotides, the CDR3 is TGTGCCAGCAGTGAGGGGCGGGGAGCCCTCTACAATGAGCAGTTCTTC. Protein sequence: CASSEGRGALYNEQFF.

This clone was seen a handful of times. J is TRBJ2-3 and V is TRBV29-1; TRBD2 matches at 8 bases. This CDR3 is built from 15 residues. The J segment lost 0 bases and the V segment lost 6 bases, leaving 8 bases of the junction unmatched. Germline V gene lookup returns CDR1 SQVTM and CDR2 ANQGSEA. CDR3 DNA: TGCAGCGTGGTCCTAGCGGGTCCTAGCACAGATACGCAGTATTTT. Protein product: CSVVLAGPSTDTQYF.

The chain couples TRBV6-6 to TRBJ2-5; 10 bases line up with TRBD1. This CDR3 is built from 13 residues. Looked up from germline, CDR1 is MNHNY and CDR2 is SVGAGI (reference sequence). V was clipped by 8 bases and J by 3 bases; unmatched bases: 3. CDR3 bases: TGTGCCAGCTCGGACAGGGGGAAAGAGACCCAGTACTTC. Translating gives CASSDRGKETQYF.

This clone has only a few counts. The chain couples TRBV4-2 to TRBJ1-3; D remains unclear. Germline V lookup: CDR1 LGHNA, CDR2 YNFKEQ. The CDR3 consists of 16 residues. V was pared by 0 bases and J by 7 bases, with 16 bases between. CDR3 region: CASSQDRDPEFNTIYF. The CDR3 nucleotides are TGTGCCAGCAGCCAAGATAGAGATCCAGAGTTCAACACCATATATTTT.

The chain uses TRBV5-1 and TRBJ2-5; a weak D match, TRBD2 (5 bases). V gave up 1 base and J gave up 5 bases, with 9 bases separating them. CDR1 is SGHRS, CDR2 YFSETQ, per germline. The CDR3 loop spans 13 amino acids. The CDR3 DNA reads TGCGCCAGCAGCTTGTCTAGCTGGGAGACCCAGTACTTC. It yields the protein CASSLSSWETQYF.

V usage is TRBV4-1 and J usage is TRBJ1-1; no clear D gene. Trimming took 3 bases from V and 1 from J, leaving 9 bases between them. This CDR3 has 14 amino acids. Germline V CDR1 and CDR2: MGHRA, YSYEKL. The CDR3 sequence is CASSQVSGNTEAFF. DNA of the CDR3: TGCGCCAGCAGCCAGGTTTCAGGGAACACTGAAGCTTTCTTT.